Presented here are 11 T cell receptor beta chains from one specimen sequenced in a study of T cell changes during pregnancy in multiple sclerosis. Sequenced by immunoSEQ multiplex PCR; TCRdb stores in-frame clones only, minus some. The data hold around 100,000 clones, with 92% observed a single time. Sequencing was performed on peripheral blood, taken after pregnancy. The receptors shown here come from a female donor with multiple sclerosis, enrolled in a pregnancy study.

This clone came up once. The chain joins TRBV7-2 to TRBJ2-1; TRBD2 aligns across 13 bases. CDR1 is SGHTA and CDR2 is FQGNSA in the germline V gene. The length of the CDR3 is 15 residues. After removal of 3 bases from V and 4 bases from J, the junction contained 0 bases not matched to a gene. CDR3 amino acids: CASSLTSGGYNEQFF. CDR3 DNA sequence: TGTGCCAGCAGCTTGACTAGCGGGGGGTACAATGAGCAGTTCTTC.

The chain combines TRBV30 with TRBJ2-1, with 7 bases lining up with TRBD2. Germline lookup yields CDR1 GTSNPN and CDR2 SVGIG (reference sequence). The trim removed 5 bases at V and 6 bases at J, leaving 16 bases unmatched. CDR3 length: 16 residues. CDR3 nucleotides: TGTGCCTGGTCTTGGGGGGAGGGCCATGTGGTCAATGAGCAGTTCTTC. This translates into CAWSWGEGHVVNEQFF.

The chain combines TRBV18 with TRBJ1-6, with D possibly being TRBD1 (6 bases). V was shortened by 5 bases and J by 5 bases, with 10 bases between the two germline ends. Germline V gene sequence: CDR1 KGHSH, CDR2 LQKENI. The CDR3 loop spans 14 amino acids. The CDR3 sequence: CASSSRTDNSPLHF. DNA of the CDR3: TGTGCCAGCTCATCTAGGACAGATAATTCACCCCTCCACTTT.

The sample holds one count of this clone. The rearrangement uses TRBV7-9 and TRBJ2-7; 8 positions match TRBD2. The CDR3 spans 14 residues. The germline CDR1 and CDR2 sequences are SEHNR and FQNEAQ (reference sequence). With V trimmed by 5 bases and J by 2 bases, 5 bases remained unmatched. In DNA form, the CDR3 reads TGTGCCAGCAGCGCAAGCGGGGGTCCCTACGAGCAGTACTTC. Protein: CASSASGGPYEQYF.

The V and J genes are TRBV27 and TRBJ1-3; TRBD1 matches 8 bases. The germline V gene encodes CDR1 MNHEY and CDR2 SMNVEV (reference sequence). With 2 bases clipped from V and 2 bases from J, the junction kept 2 bases outside the gene matches. The CDR3 is 15 amino acids. CDR3 sequence (DNA): TGTGCCAGCAGTTTACAGGGGGCGACTGGAAACACCATATATTTT. As protein: CASSLQGATGNTIYF.

The rearrangement links TRBV4-1 to TRBJ1-2, with a weak D call TRBD1 (5 bases). The germline V and J ends were trimmed by 1 base and 8 bases, with 5 bases remaining between them. The CDR3 is 11 amino acids. The germline CDR1 and CDR2 sequences are MGHRA and YSYEKL. CDR3 nucleotide sequence: TGCGCCAGCAGCCAAGGGGGCGGCTACACCTTC. Amino acid sequence: CASSQGGGYTF.

This chain uses TRBV10-3 with TRBJ1-6; no firm D call. This CDR3 is 16 amino acids long. Germline-derived CDR1 and CDR2 are ENHRY and SYGVKD. The V gene lost 6 bases and the J gene lost 4 bases, with 16 bases spanning the gap. CDR3 sequence: CAIRGGEASYNSPLHF. In DNA, the CDR3 is TGTGCCATCAGAGGTGGCGAGGCGAGTTATAATTCACCCCTCCACTTT.

For the CDR3, the DNA is TGTGCCAGCAGTTACTCAACAAACCGGGGTAATTCACCCCTCCACTTT. Its protein product is CASSYSTNRGNSPLHF. The rearrangement joins TRBV6-5 to TRBJ1-6; the D is unclear. Germline V lookup: CDR1 MNHEY, CDR2 SVGAGI. CDR3 size: 16 residues. V was trimmed by 0 bases and J by 6 bases, leaving 12 bases between them.

This chain joins TRBV30 and TRBJ2-7, with 7 bases fitting TRBD2. CDR1 is GTSNPN and CDR2 is SVGIG in the germline V gene (reference sequence). V shed 5 bases, J shed 2 bases, and the junction held 3 bases outside the gene matches. This CDR3 has 12 amino acids. The DNA of the CDR3 is TGTGCCTGGCGGGCGGGGGCCTACGAGCAGTACTTC. Amino acids: CAWRAGAYEQYF.

The chain has TRBV30 and TRBJ1-2; tentatively, D is TRBD1 (6 bases). Germline values: CDR1 GTSNPN, CDR2 SVGIG (reference sequence). The CDR3 consists of 17 residues. Trimming cost V 0 bases and J 8 bases, with 25 bases left between them. The CDR3 sequence: CAWSVRPPGHPRRGYTF. The CDR3 bases are TGTGCCTGGAGTGTCCGCCCACCGGGACACCCTCGTCGGGGCTACACCTTC.

Regarding this clone: The same CDR3 also results from other DNA sequences found in this sample. The V call is TRBV6-5, the J call TRBJ2-7; TRBD1 is a possible D gene (5 bases). The CDR3 contains 11 residues. The V end lost 5 bases, the J end lost 6 bases, and 8 bases lay between the germline ends. Germline V gene data show CDR1 as MNHEY and CDR2 as SVGAGI. CDR3 sequence reads: CASSRGSEQYF. The CDR3 DNA is TGTGCCAGCAGTAGGGGATCCGAGCAGTACTTC.